Presented here are 5 T cell receptor beta chains from one specimen sequenced in a study of blood T cell repertoires in COVID-19. Clones were read by immunoSEQ multiplex PCR, and TCRdb kept only the in-frame ones, dropping some. This sample has 200,000 to 250,000 clones, with 75% to 85% found just once. The specimen sequenced was peripheral blood. The receptor source for this set is a woman aged 25 to 39 with COVID-19, enrolled during active disease.

The chain employs TRBV6-2 or TRBV6-3 and TRBJ2-2; D ambiguous. With 6 bases removed from V and 7 bases from J, the gap between germline ends came to 9 bases. Per the germline V gene, CDR1 is MNHEY and CDR2 is SVGEGT. This CDR3 contains 12 residues. The CDR3 DNA follows: TGTGCCAGCAGCTCCTTAATCGGGGAGCTGTTTTTT. It yields the protein CASSSLIGELFF.

The J gene is TRBJ1-3, the V gene TRBV15, with D possibly being TRBD1 (5 bases). CDR1 and CDR2 from the germline V gene are LNHNV and YYDKDF (reference sequence). This CDR3 contains 15 residues. V lost 3 bases and J 3 bases, leaving 12 bases between the germline ends. CDR3 in DNA: TGTGCCACCAGCAGCGACCCAGGGTTTGGAAACACCATATATTTT. It specifies CATSSDPGFGNTIYF.

This clone was recorded many times. This chain connects TRBV19 to TRBJ1-5, with TRBD1 matching over 7 bases. The CDR3 runs 17 residues. J gave up 0 bases and V 5 bases, and 10 bases lay outside the gene matches. In germline, CDR1 is LNHDA, CDR2 SQIVND (reference sequence). The CDR3 spells CASSAPRQGPSNQPQHF. Here the CDR3 DNA reads TGTGCCAGTAGTGCCCCTCGACAGGGCCCTAGCAATCAGCCCCAGCATTTT.

The sample holds one count of this clone. The genes are TRBV27 and TRBJ2-7, with TRBD2 as a possible D gene (6 bases). There are 13 residues in the CDR3. Germline V gene sequence: CDR1 MNHEY, CDR2 SMNVEV (reference sequence). Trimming pared 5 bases from V and 6 bases from J, leaving 14 bases between. The CDR3 protein is CASSLTLGGEQYF. The CDR3, as DNA: TGTGCCAGCAGTCTTACCCTCGGGGGCGAGCAGTACTTC.

The sample holds many counts of this clone. Other DNA sequences in the sample encode the same CDR3. The rearrangement uses TRBV7-7 and TRBJ2-2; 8 nucleotides agree with TRBD2. Trimming at V came to 5 bases and at J to 0 bases, leaving 8 bases not matched to a gene. The CDR3 has 17 residues. Germline V gene data show CDR1 as SSHAT and CDR2 as FNYEAQ (reference sequence). CDR3 amino acids: CASSLRTSGPNTGELFF. DNA for the CDR3: TGTGCCAGCAGCCTAAGAACTAGCGGCCCGAACACCGGGGAGCTGTTTTTT.